This T cell receptor (beta chain) originates from a study of prognosis after radiotherapy for stage I lung cancer. Points from the study as a whole: The study found lower Shannon entropy after stereotactic body radiation therapy in patients who developed distant metastases.

V was pared by 6 bases and J by 0 bases, with 7 bases of the junction left unmatched. CDR1 LNHNV and CDR2 YYDKDF come from the germline V gene (reference sequence). The CDR3 contains 18 residues. Template was genomic DNA; TCR beta CDR3 amplified in two multiplex PCR rounds. The first PCR round targeted every TRBV and TRBJ gene with specific primers. TCRdb recomputed calls from the multiplex PCR reads with MiXCR, one row per CDR3 protein. There are around 51,000 distinct CDR3 sequences in the sample; roughly 35% occur only once, and about 8.3% lies in the top ten. The table lists this clonotype with many counts. The antigen remains undetermined.

The material sequenced was PBMCs, taken before or after stereotactic body radiation therapy (not recorded which). The TCR sequence derives from a donor aged 50 or older with non-small cell lung cancer. The rearrangement uses TRBV15 and TRBJ2-1, with 14 bases lining up with TRBD2. CDR3: CATREGTSGRSSYNEQFF. In nucleotides, the CDR3 is TGTGCCACCAGAGAGGGGACTAGCGGGAGAAGCTCCTACAATGAGCAGTTCTTC.